One and the same sample provided the 32 T cell receptor beta chains below, sequenced in a study of blood T cell repertoires in COVID-19. Data came from immunoSEQ multiplex PCR; TCRdb stores just in-frame clones and leaves some out. Found here are some 200,000 clones, 65% to 85% of them singletons; the top ten hold less than 3%. Sequencing was done on a sample of peripheral blood. These receptors were obtained from a human donor with acute or convalescent COVID-19. The donor label of this sample is uncertain.

The chain carries TRBV27 and TRBJ2-1; 11 bases match TRBD1. CDR3 length equals 16 residues. The germline V gene encodes CDR1 MNHEY and CDR2 SMNVEV (reference sequence). The ends lost 6 bases at V and 8 bases at J; junction bases unmatched: 12. The CDR3 loop reads CASSSYPGQGVDEQFF. The CDR3 DNA reads as TGTGCCAGCAGCAGCTATCCGGGACAGGGGGTCGATGAGCAGTTCTTC.

This chain's CDR3 is CASSLDGRAETQYF. CDR3 DNA sequence: TGTGCCAGCAGCTTAGATGGGAGGGCGGAGACCCAGTACTTC. The chain employs TRBV7-2 and TRBJ2-5, with 7 bases matching TRBD2. V trimming: 1 base; J trimming: 5 bases; junction bases outside the gene matches: 4. The CDR3 has 14 amino acids. Looked up from germline, CDR1 is SGHTA and CDR2 is FQGNSA. The whole variable domain, filled in from reference TRBV7-2 and TRBJ2-5, reads GAGVSQSPSNKVTEKGKDVELRCDPISGHTALYWYRQSLGQGLEFLIYFQGNSAPDKSGLPSDRFSAERTGGSVSTLTIQRTQQEDSAVYLCASSLDGRAETQYFGPGTRLLVL.

The chain joins TRBV3-1 (or the pseudogene TRBV3-2) to TRBJ2-7; 7 bases fit TRBD2. The junction had 8 bases not matched to a gene; V was cut back by 7 bases and J by 5 bases. Germline CDR1 reads LGHDT; CDR2 reads YNNKEL (reference sequence). This CDR3 spans 13 amino acids. As DNA, the CDR3 is TGTGCCAGCACAACGGGGGGTATCAACGAGCAGTACTTC. Translated, it gives CASTTGGINEQYF.

The chain uses TRBV7-9 and TRBJ1-5, with a weak D call TRBD1 (6 bases). With 5 bases removed from V and 11 bases from J, the gap between germline ends came to 22 bases. The CDR3 runs 15 residues. CDR1 is SEHNR, CDR2 FQNEAQ, per germline (reference sequence). Here the CDR3 DNA reads TGTGCCAGCAGCGCCGTGGGGGCAGGGGTATCAGCCCAGCATTTT. Encoded protein: CASSAVGAGVSAQHF. Variable domain in full (rest from reference TRBV7-9 and TRBJ1-5): DTGVSQNPRHKITKRGQNVTFRCDPISEHNRLYWYRQTLGQGPEFLTYFQNEAQLEKSRLLSDRFSAERPKGSFSTLEIQRTEQGDSAMYLCASSAVGAGVSAQHFGDGTRLSIL.

The CDR3 loop is CASSQVTQGAKQYF. DNA for the CDR3: TGTGCCAGCAGCCAAGTCACGCAGGGGGCTAAGCAGTACTTC. The J gene is TRBJ2-7, the V gene TRBV14; TRBD1 aligns across 8 bases. The CDR3 spans 14 residues. Looked up from germline, CDR1 is SGHDN and CDR2 is FVKESK. Trimming at V came to 1 base and at J to 8 bases, leaving 7 bases not matched to a gene.

This chain joins TRBV11-2 and TRBJ2-7; 8 nucleotides match TRBD2. Germline V gene lookup returns CDR1 SGHAT and CDR2 FQNNGV. This CDR3 has 18 residues. V shed 5 bases and J 2 bases; nucleotides not matched to a gene: 17. The CDR3 region is CASSLGRSSGGITYEQYF. DNA of the CDR3: TGTGCCAGCAGCCTAGGCAGGTCGAGCGGGGGTATAACCTACGAGCAGTACTTC.

This rearrangement joins TRBV9 to TRBJ2-2, with 10 bases that match TRBD2. This CDR3 is built from 15 residues. The germline V gene has CDR1 SGDLS and CDR2 YYNGEE. Trimming cost V 4 bases and J 3 bases; bases outside gene matches: 3. CDR3 residues: CASSLSGGDTGELFF. The CDR3 DNA follows: TGTGCCAGCAGCTTGAGCGGGGGGGACACCGGGGAGCTGTTTTTT.

V gene TRBV30 combines with J gene TRBJ1-1; 7 bases map to TRBD1. V lost 4 bases and J lost 4; bases outside the gene matches: 9. CDR3 length equals 14 residues. Germline CDR1 reads GTSNPN; CDR2 reads SVGIG (reference sequence). Here the CDR3 DNA reads TGTGCCTGGACCCTACAGGGGATTGGCACTGAAGCTTTCTTT. This translates into CAWTLQGIGTEAFF.

The chain carries TRBV7-9 and TRBJ1-2; 8 nucleotides match TRBD1. V dropped 1 base and J dropped 8; count of bases not matched to a gene: 9. Germline V gives CDR1 SEHNR, CDR2 FQNEAQ (reference sequence). The CDR3 length is 15 residues. CDR3 nucleotides: TGTGCCAGCAGCTTAGTCACCGACAGGGGAGGAGGCTACACCTTC. This codes for CASSLVTDRGGGYTF.

The table lists this clone with a few counts. The gene calls are TRBV19 and TRBJ1-1; the D gene is possibly TRBD1 (5 bases). The V end lost 3 bases, the J end lost 4 bases, and 9 bases lay between the germline ends. Looked up from germline, CDR1 is LNHDA and CDR2 is SQIVND (reference sequence). The CDR3 spans 13 residues. CDR3 DNA sequence: TGTGCCAGTAGTATGGGGCGGGGCACTGAAGCTTTCTTT. It specifies CASSMGRGTEAFF.

The chain carries TRBV5-1 and TRBJ2-2; 7 bases are shared with TRBD1. The germline V gene has CDR1 SGHRS and CDR2 YFSETQ. The CDR3 loop spans 14 amino acids. V lost 2 bases and J lost 3; bases outside the gene matches: 1. The CDR3 is CASSLTGDTGELFF. CDR3 sequence (DNA): TGCGCCAGCAGCTTAACAGGGGACACCGGGGAGCTGTTTTTT.

A note on this clone: Mismatch with germline at one junction end may stem from a read error. The rearrangement joins TRBV11-2 to TRBJ1-2; 9 nucleotides agree with TRBD1. The CDR3 is 12 residues long. The germline CDR1 and CDR2 sequences are SGHAT and FQNNGV. This CDR3 is CASSPGQGPDVF. The DNA of the CDR3 is TGTGCCAGCAGCCCCGGACAGGGGCCCGATGTCTTC.

V usage is TRBV6-5 and J usage is TRBJ2-7; 10 bases map to TRBD1. Germline CDR1 and CDR2: MNHEY and SVGAGI. The CDR3 sequence is 15 residues long. Unmatched junction bases numbered 6, after V lost 6 bases and J lost 1 base. CDR3 nucleotide sequence: TGTGCCAGCAGATACGGGACAGGGGTTTCCTACGAGCAGTACTTC. Protein product: CASRYGTGVSYEQYF.

The rearrangement uses TRBV5-4 and TRBJ1-2, with D uncertain. CDR3 length: 15 amino acids. Trimming removed 4 bases at V and 4 bases at J, with 17 bases between. Germline assignment: CDR1 SGHNT and CDR2 YYREEE (reference sequence). The CDR3 spells CASSARTGEGYGYTF. The CDR3 DNA sequence: TGTGCCAGCAGCGCCCGGACCGGAGAGGGCTATGGCTACACCTTC.

The gene calls are TRBV5-5 and TRBJ1-1; maybe TRBD1 (5 bases). V was trimmed by 0 bases and J by 1 base, leaving 10 bases between them. CDR3 length: 15 amino acids. CDR1 is SGHKS and CDR2 is YYEKEE in the germline V gene (reference sequence). The CDR3 spells CASSLDWGENTEAFF. The CDR3 DNA reads as TGTGCCAGCAGCTTGGATTGGGGCGAGAACACTGAAGCTTTCTTT.

This clone showed up just a few times. The chain recombines TRBV7-9 with TRBJ1-2; D possibly corresponds to TRBD1 (6 bases). The CDR3 is made up of 14 amino acids. V was shortened by 5 bases and J by 1 base, with 11 bases between the two germline ends. The V gene's germline CDR1 is SEHNR and CDR2 FQNEAQ (reference sequence). As DNA, the CDR3 is TGTGCCAGCAGCCTGGACAGAGTTAACTATGGCTACACCTTC. Its protein is CASSLDRVNYGYTF.

The chain combines TRBV30 with TRBJ1-2, with a tentative D call TRBD1 (6 bases). This CDR3 region has 14 residues. With 2 bases removed from V and 0 bases from J, the gap between germline ends came to 10 bases. Germline CDR1 is GTSNPN and CDR2 is SVGIG (reference sequence). The chain's CDR3 is CAWSIQGTNYGYTF. The CDR3 nucleotides read TGTGCCTGGAGTATACAGGGTACTAACTATGGCTACACCTTC.

This chain uses TRBV30 with TRBJ2-3, with D possibly matching TRBD2 (7 bases). V lost 3 bases to trimming and J lost 4 bases, with 11 bases between them. The CDR3 consists of 13 residues. CDR1 GTSNPN and CDR2 SVGIG come from the germline V gene (reference sequence). The CDR3 coding sequence is TGTGCCTGGAGCGAGGGGGGGCCAGATACGCAGTATTTT. Translated, it gives CAWSEGGPDTQYF.

The chain's CDR3 is CASSLGATWETQYF. The CDR3 DNA is TGTGCCAGCAGCTTAGGGGCCACTTGGGAGACCCAGTACTTC. The rearrangement joins TRBV11-3 to TRBJ2-5; D is unresolved. From germline, CDR1 is SGHNT and CDR2 YENEEA. The ends were cut back, 1 base at V and 5 bases at J, with 11 bases in the middle. This CDR3 has 14 residues.

V usage is TRBV12-2 and J usage is TRBJ2-7; the D call TRBD1 from the table was never checked on the DNA. TRBV12-2 is listed as a pseudogene. The CDR3 is made up of 15 amino acids. The CDR3: CASRSPGTGIKEQYF. CDR3 nucleotide sequence: TGTGCAAGTCGCTCCCCCGGGACAGGGATTAAAGAGCAGTACTTC.

As concerns this clone: Within the sample, other DNA sequences also encode this same CDR3. V gene TRBV20-1 combines with J gene TRBJ1-1; D gene uncertain. The CDR3 is made up of 12 amino acids. Trimming removed 3 bases from V and 1 base from J, with 6 bases in between. The V gene's germline CDR1 is DFQATT and CDR2 SNEGSKA (reference sequence). The CDR3 here is CSASPGNTEAFF. CDR3 DNA sequence: TGCAGTGCTAGTCCCGGGAACACTGAAGCTTTCTTT.

This chain's CDR3 is CASSKQGGYNNEQFF. Here the CDR3 DNA reads TGTGCCAGCTCAAAACAGGGGGGGTACAACAATGAGCAGTTCTTC. The chain has TRBV18 and TRBJ2-1; D is perhaps TRBD1 (8 bases). The CDR3 is 15 residues long. V lost 5 bases and J 5 bases, leaving 16 bases between the germline ends. Germline V gives CDR1 KGHSH, CDR2 LQKENI.

This chain links TRBV19 with TRBJ2-2; the D gene is possibly TRBD2 (5 bases). Trimming took 6 bases from V and 1 from J, leaving 9 bases between them. Germline V gives CDR1 LNHDA, CDR2 SQIVND (reference sequence). This CDR3 region has 14 residues. The CDR3 here is CASREVLNTGELFF. The CDR3 region has the DNA TGTGCCAGTAGGGAGGTCCTGAACACCGGGGAGCTGTTTTTT.

The V and J genes are TRBV5-1 and TRBJ1-2; TRBD1 agrees at 9 bases. V lost 0 bases to trimming and J lost 5 bases; unmatched junction nucleotides: 5. The germline V gene has CDR1 SGHRS and CDR2 YFSETQ. The CDR3 spans 15 residues. The CDR3 spells CASSLEGQGFYGYTF. In DNA, the CDR3 is TGCGCCAGCAGCTTGGAAGGACAGGGGTTTTATGGCTACACCTTC.

The chain is built from TRBV15 and TRBJ1-2, with 8 bases that match TRBD1. Germline-derived CDR1 and CDR2 are LNHNV and YYDKDF (reference sequence). The V gene end was trimmed by 1 base and the J gene end by 13 bases; junction bases not matched to a gene: 11. The CDR3 has 14 residues. As DNA, the CDR3 is TGTGCCACCAGCAGAGGGGGAGGACAGGGTGAGGTCACCTTC. It is translated as CATSRGGGQGEVTF.

The chain links TRBV30 to TRBJ1-6; TRBD1 matches 7 bases. CDR1 and CDR2 from the germline V gene are GTSNPN and SVGIG (reference sequence). The junction had 5 bases not matched to a gene; V was cut back by 3 bases and J by 9 bases. The CDR3 runs 13 residues. CDR3 amino acids: CAWSDREFSPLHF. The CDR3 DNA reads as TGTGCCTGGAGCGACAGGGAATTTTCACCCCTCCACTTT.

CDR3 bases: TGCGCCAGCAGCCCCGGAGGGACAGGGGCCGGGGACACTGAAGCTTTCTTT. Translating it yields CASSPGGTGAGDTEAFF. The V call is TRBV5-1, the J call TRBJ1-1, with 10 bases that match TRBD1. The CDR3 has 17 residues. V was clipped by 4 bases and J by 3 bases; unmatched bases: 12. Germline V gene data show CDR1 as SGHRS and CDR2 as YFSETQ.

The J gene is TRBJ2-7, the V gene TRBV28; D possibly corresponds to TRBD2 (5 bases). Trimming cost V 5 bases and J 4 bases, with 9 bases left between them. The length of the CDR3 is 12 residues. Germline V lookup: CDR1 MDHEN, CDR2 SYDVKM. CDR3 DNA: TGTGCCAGCAGTGGGAGCCTTTACGAGCAGTACTTC. Its translation: CASSGSLYEQYF. Full variable domain (outside the CDR3, taken from reference TRBV28 and TRBJ2-7): DVKVTQSSRYLVKRTGEKVFLECVQDMDHENMFWYRQDPGLGLRLIYFSYDVKMKEKGDIPEGYSVSREKKERFSLILESASTNQTSMYLCASSGSLYEQYFGPGTRLTVT.

The rearrangement links TRBV7-9 to TRBJ2-3; TRBD1 might be the D (5 bases). The V gene's germline CDR1 is SEHNR and CDR2 FQNEAQ (reference sequence). The CDR3 is made up of 16 amino acids. The germline V and J ends were trimmed by 1 base and 5 bases, with 16 bases remaining between them. The CDR3 region is CASSLGSGLSGDTQYF. The CDR3 DNA is TGTGCCAGCAGCTTAGGTTCAGGGCTAAGTGGAGATACGCAGTATTTT.

The chain combines TRBV5-4 with TRBJ2-4, with a tentative D call TRBD2 (6 bases). The CDR3 extends over 14 amino acids. Looked up from germline, CDR1 is SGHNT and CDR2 is YYREEE (reference sequence). The V gene lost 4 bases and the J gene lost 7 bases, with 15 bases spanning the gap. Here the CDR3 DNA reads TGTGCCAGCAGCCCCGCGGAGGGAACCAACATTCAGTACTTC. Its protein is CASSPAEGTNIQYF.

The chain is built from TRBV3-1 (or the pseudogene TRBV3-2) and TRBJ2-1, with D unresolved. This CDR3 has 13 amino acids. The V gene lost 4 bases and the J gene lost 5 bases, with 9 bases spanning the gap. Germline CDR1 and CDR2: LGHDT and YNNKEL (reference sequence). This CDR3 reads CASSRRVDNEQFF. In DNA, the CDR3 is TGTGCCAGCAGCCGAAGAGTGGACAATGAGCAGTTCTTC.

The V gene is TRBV27, the J gene TRBJ1-5, with a weak D call TRBD1 (6 bases). From germline, CDR1 is MNHEY and CDR2 SMNVEV (reference sequence). The CDR3 loop spans 18 amino acids. Trimming took off 5 bases at V and 0 bases at J, with 20 bases between the two ends. The DNA for the CDR3 is TGTGCCAGCAGTAAACAAAACCTACAGGGTCGTAGCAATCAGCCCCAGCATTTT. Translated: CASSKQNLQGRSNQPQHF.